What follows are 32 T cell receptor beta chains derived from one specimen sequenced in a study of blood T cells in healthy people across ages. The authors ran a second PCR of roughly 6 to 12 cycles using a sample-barcoded 5' primer and a J-beta primer mix. TCRdb reanalysed the 5' RACE reads using MiXCR and keeps one entry per CDR3 protein. The table has more than 700,000 distinct CDR3 sequences, 40% to 65% seen once. Sample: blood. Source of these receptors: a man aged 80 or over in good health.

The chain has TRBV7-2 and TRBJ2-4, with TRBD1 matching 10 bases. Near its end, the DNA agrees better with TRBJ2-7, so the J call may be wrong. The CDR3 length is 15 residues. The germline V gene encodes CDR1 SGHTA and CDR2 FQGNSA. The chain's CDR3 is CASSPMLGQGYEQYF. CDR3 sequence (DNA): TGTGCCAGCAGCCCGATGTTGGGACAGGGGTACGAGCAGTACTTC.

The chain has TRBV7-2 and TRBJ1-6, with 10 positions matching TRBD1. This CDR3 spans 15 amino acids. Germline V gives CDR1 SGHTA, CDR2 FQGNSA. The J segment lost 7 bases and the V segment lost 5 bases, leaving 5 bases of the junction unmatched. Written as DNA, the CDR3 is TGTGCCAGCAGCGTAGACAGGGGGCCCAATTCACCCCTCCACTTT. Translated: CASSVDRGPNSPLHF.

This clonotype was detected only once. The chain has TRBV4-1 and TRBJ1-5; 8 positions match TRBD1. CDR1 is MGHRA and CDR2 is YSYEKL in the germline V gene. V lost 3 bases and J lost 6; bases outside the gene matches: 10. There are 16 residues in the CDR3. The DNA of the CDR3 is TGCGCCAGCAGCCAGGGATATGGACAGGGTGGTCAGCCCCAGCATTTT. Protein product: CASSQGYGQGGQPQHF.

This clonotype was observed many times. The CDR3 DNA follows: TGTGCCAGCAGCTCCCACCCAACCGGGACAGGGGAGGATGAGCAGTTCTTC. Protein sequence: CASSSHPTGTGEDEQFF. The chain employs TRBV14 and TRBJ2-1, with 10 bases aligning to TRBD1. The CDR3 is 17 amino acids. Germline lookup yields CDR1 SGHDN and CDR2 FVKESK. J gave up 8 bases and V 5 bases, and 15 bases lay outside the gene matches.

The V call is TRBV6-5, the J call TRBJ2-1; TRBD2 aligns across 8 bases. This CDR3 has 17 residues. V dropped 0 bases and J dropped 4; count of bases not matched to a gene: 8. Germline V gene data show CDR1 as MNHEY and CDR2 as SVGAGI. CDR3 residues: CASSYSTGGPPYNEQFF. As DNA, the CDR3 is TGTGCCAGCAGTTACTCGACGGGAGGGCCCCCTTACAATGAGCAGTTCTTC.

The V call is TRBV6-6, the J call TRBJ2-7, with D unclear. V was trimmed by 8 bases and J by 4 bases, leaving 0 bases between them. Germline V gene sequence: CDR1 MNHNY, CDR2 SVGAGI (reference sequence). CDR3 length: 8 amino acids. The CDR3 loop is CASYEQYF. The CDR3 DNA is TGTGCCAGCTACGAGCAGTACTTC.

A few counts support this clonotype. The V and J genes are TRBV20-1 and TRBJ2-3; the D call may be TRBD1 or TRBD2 (5 bases each). With 4 bases removed from V and 14 bases from J, the gap between germline ends came to 16 bases. Germline CDR1 DFQATT, CDR2 SNEGSKA (reference sequence). The CDR3 sequence is 11 residues long. The CDR3 bases are TGCAGTGCTAACAACCTGGGGGTGGGGTATTTT. Protein sequence: CSANNLGVGYF.

CDR3 nucleotides: TGTGCCACCAGTGATCCGGGGACAGGGATGTACTTC. Translation gives CATSDPGTGMYF. The rearrangement links TRBV24-1 to TRBJ2-7, with 9 nucleotides matching TRBD1. V lost 3 bases, J lost 12 bases, and 5 bases stayed unmatched. The CDR3 is 12 amino acids. The V gene's germline CDR1 is KGHDR and CDR2 SFDVKD.

This clonotype was seen once. The genes are TRBV5-1 and TRBJ1-4, with a tentative D call TRBD1 (6 bases). The germline gives CDR1 SGHRS, CDR2 YFSETQ. V lost 4 bases to trimming and J lost 8 bases, with 18 bases between them. CDR3 length: 15 residues. CDR3 sequence reads: CASSNTGIASEKLFF. The CDR3 DNA reads TGCGCCAGCAGCAATACAGGGATTGCTTCGGAAAAACTGTTTTTT.

About this clonotype: The junction does not match germline at one end; this may be a read error. The rearrangement uses TRBV27 and TRBJ2-3; D might be TRBD1 (6 bases). The CDR3 has 22 amino acids. Germline CDR1 reads MNHEY; CDR2 reads SMNVEV (reference sequence). CDR3 bases: TGTGCCAGCAGGTTCCGCTCCGTTTCGTCCTCCTGGGGCGGACAGAGCACAGATACACAGTATTTT. Residues: CASRFRSVSSSWGGQSTDTQYF.

The chain recombines TRBV20-1 with TRBJ1-1; TRBD1 might be the D (6 bases). Trimming took 3 bases from V and 4 from J, leaving 12 bases between them. Germline CDR1 DFQATT, CDR2 SNEGSKA (reference sequence). There are 13 residues in the CDR3. CDR3 protein: CSASTGLFTEAFF. In nucleotides, the CDR3 is TGCAGTGCTAGCACAGGGTTATTCACTGAAGCTTTCTTT.

The chain combines TRBV20-1 with TRBJ2-1; 14 bases map to TRBD2. The J segment lost 9 bases and the V segment lost 3 bases, leaving 10 bases of the junction unmatched. CDR1 and CDR2 (germline): DFQATT, SNEGSKA (reference sequence). This CDR3 region has 16 residues. Here the CDR3 DNA reads TGCAGTGCTAGCGGAGGGACTAGCGGGAGAGTCGGTGAGCAGTTCTTC. Encoded protein: CSASGGTSGRVGEQFF.

The chain couples TRBV5-1 to TRBJ2-3, with 7 bases that match TRBD2. Germline V gene data show CDR1 as SGHRS and CDR2 as YFSETQ. Unmatched junction bases numbered 24, after V lost 3 bases and J lost 14 bases. This CDR3 has 17 amino acids. Here the CDR3 DNA reads TGCGCCAGCAGCTGGAACCCCACACTAGCGCGTCACAGATACGCGTATTTT. This codes for CASSWNPTLARHRYAYF.

This clonotype was seen just once. The chain has TRBV30 and TRBJ1-2; 7 positions match TRBD1. The CDR3 covers 11 residues. V was pared by 4 bases and J by 6 bases, with 2 bases of the junction left unmatched. The germline CDR1 and CDR2 sequences are GTSNPN and SVGIG (reference sequence). CDR3 coding DNA: TGTGCCTGGAAGGGGGCTCATGGCTACACCTTC. Translating gives CAWKGAHGYTF. Full variable domain (missing parts from reference TRBV30 and TRBJ1-2): SQTIHQWPATLVQPVGSPLSLECTVEGTSNPNLYWYRQAAGRGLQLLFYSVGIGQISSEVPQNLSASRPQDRQFILSSKKLLLSDSGFYLCAWKGAHGYTFGSGTRLTVV.

The chain recombines TRBV12-3 or TRBV12-4 with TRBJ2-3; TRBD2 might be the D (5 bases). This CDR3 contains 17 residues. Trimming took 7 bases from V and 14 from J, leaving 34 bases between them. This CDR3 reads CASKVRLPNLAHRYAYF. The CDR3 DNA is TGTGCCAGCAAAGTGAGGCTCCCAAACTTAGCGCACAGATACGCGTATTTT.

This clonotype was observed a handful of times. The chain couples TRBV20-1 to TRBJ2-5; the match to TRBD2 covers 8 bases. In germline, CDR1 is DFQATT, CDR2 SNEGSKA (reference sequence). With 3 bases clipped from V and 11 bases from J, the junction kept 17 bases outside the gene matches. The CDR3 has 15 amino acids. DNA for the CDR3: TGCAGTGCTAGCTCCAGACTAGCGTTATACAATGAGCAGTACTTC. Protein: CSASSRLALYNEQYF.

A remark on this clonotype: A read error may account for a junction end that differs from germline. CDR3 protein: CASSEEGSGVNVLTF. CDR3 nucleotides: TGTGCCAGCAGTGAAGAGGGCTCTGGGGTCAACGTCCTGACTTTC. This chain uses TRBV6-1 with TRBJ2-6; D is uncertain. The CDR3 extends over 15 amino acids. In germline, CDR1 is MNHNS, CDR2 SASEGT.

The J gene is TRBJ2-5, the V gene TRBV28, with D perhaps TRBD2 (6 bases). The DNA end lines up better with TRBJ2-7; the J call may be wrong. The CDR3 sequence is 15 residues long. Germline CDR1 and CDR2: MDHEN and SYDVKM. CDR3 loop: CASTNRDWPRLEQYF. CDR3 coding DNA: TGTGCCAGCACCAACCGGGACTGGCCCCGTCTCGAGCAGTACTTC.

The CDR3 bases are TGTGCCAGCAGTTCGGGGGGGCTGAGCTATGGCTACACCTTC. This translates into CASSSGGLSYGYTF. The chain carries TRBV12-3 or TRBV12-4 and TRBJ1-2; maybe TRBD1 (6 bases). The CDR3 is 14 residues long. V lost 4 bases and J lost 4, with 13 bases in between.

The chain employs TRBV12-3 or TRBV12-4 and TRBJ1-5; D is uncertain. The ends were cut back, 3 bases at V and 3 bases at J, with 15 bases in the middle. CDR3 length: 16 amino acids. This chain's CDR3 is CASSFGLGQDNQPQHF. Written as DNA, the CDR3 is TGTGCCAGCAGTTTCGGTCTCGGGCAGGACAATCAGCCCCAGCATTTT.

The chain joins TRBV6-5 to TRBJ2-1, with a possible D match to TRBD2 (6 bases). Germline V gene sequence: CDR1 MNHEY, CDR2 SVGAGI. The V end lost 3 bases, the J end lost 7 bases, and 19 bases lay between the germline ends. The CDR3 runs 16 residues. This chain's CDR3 is CASSYLWREEGNEQFF. In DNA form, the CDR3 reads TGTGCCAGCAGTTATCTTTGGCGGGAAGAGGGGAATGAGCAGTTCTTC.

The chain has TRBV7-2 and TRBJ2-1; 7 nucleotides line up with TRBD2. J lost 9 bases, V lost 1 base, and 9 bases had no gene match. The CDR3 has 15 residues. Germline V gives CDR1 SGHTA, CDR2 FQGNSA. The CDR3 protein is CASSLVPLAVPEQFF. The DNA for the CDR3 is TGTGCCAGCAGCTTAGTCCCCCTAGCGGTTCCTGAGCAGTTCTTC.

This clonotype was seen only a few times. V gene TRBV20-1 combines with J gene TRBJ2-7; D possibly corresponds to TRBD2 (6 bases). Germline values: CDR1 DFQATT, CDR2 SNEGSKA (reference sequence). The CDR3 covers 15 residues. V lost 0 bases and J 2 bases, leaving 14 bases between the germline ends. CDR3 bases: TGCAGTGCTAGAGACTTAGCGGAGGGACCCTACGAGCAGTACTTC. Translating it yields CSARDLAEGPYEQYF.

The chain has TRBV7-8 and TRBJ1-5, with 9 bases matching TRBD1. Germline V lookup: CDR1 SGHVS, CDR2 FQNEAQ. J gave up 14 bases and V 5 bases, and 10 bases lay outside the gene matches. The CDR3 loop spans 13 amino acids. Written as DNA, the CDR3 is TGTGCCAGCAGCGTTACGGACAGGGACAGGGAGCATTTT. Translated, it gives CASSVTDRDREHF.

This clonotype came up many times. The V gene is TRBV15, the J gene TRBJ1-1; 7 bases are a match to TRBD1. After removal of 3 bases from V and 1 base from J, the junction contained 17 bases not matched to a gene. Germline CDR1 is LNHNV and CDR2 is YYDKDF (reference sequence). The CDR3 loop spans 19 amino acids. The CDR3 sequence: CATSREQSRPGGPNTEAFF. The CDR3 region has the DNA TGTGCCACCAGCAGGGAACAGTCCCGGCCAGGGGGGCCGAACACTGAAGCTTTCTTT.

The chain joins TRBV20-1 to TRBJ2-1, with 12 bases lining up with TRBD2. Germline-derived CDR1 and CDR2 are DFQATT and SNEGSKA (reference sequence). Trimming cost V 6 bases and J 7 bases; bases outside gene matches: 10. The CDR3 spans 15 residues. CDR3 sequence (DNA): TGCAGTGCCTTGACTAGCGGGAGAAGGCTTAATGAGCAGTTCTTC. This sequence encodes CSALTSGRRLNEQFF.

V usage is TRBV4-2 and J usage is TRBJ2-7; no reliable D call. CDR3 length: 13 amino acids. CDR1 and CDR2 (germline): LGHNA, YNFKEQ. V was pared by 2 bases and J by 3 bases, with 8 bases between. The DNA of the CDR3 is TGTGCCAGCAGCCAAACTCAGATCTACGAGCAGTACTTC. Its protein is CASSQTQIYEQYF.

This clonotype has only a few counts. This chain links TRBV7-2 with TRBJ2-1, with a tentative D call TRBD2 (5 bases). The CDR3 has 16 amino acids. The germline CDR1 and CDR2 sequences are SGHTA and FQGNSA. Trimming removed 1 base from V and 2 bases from J, with 12 bases in between. CDR3 amino acids: CASSLGWEITYNEQFF. CDR3 nucleotides: TGTGCCAGCAGCTTAGGGTGGGAGATCACCTACAATGAGCAGTTCTTC.

This chain connects TRBV20-1 to TRBJ2-7; TRBD2 matches 10 bases. V was pared by 3 bases and J by 4 bases, with 12 bases of the junction left unmatched. Germline V gene data show CDR1 as DFQATT and CDR2 as SNEGSKA (reference sequence). This CDR3 is built from 16 residues. The CDR3 sequence is CSARAQLGLARYEQYF. In nucleotides, the CDR3 is TGCAGTGCTAGGGCCCAACTGGGACTAGCGAGGTACGAGCAGTACTTC.

Only a few counts were recorded for this clonotype. The chain couples TRBV12-3 or TRBV12-4 to TRBJ2-7, with D possibly matching TRBD2 (6 bases). V was trimmed by 6 bases and J by 0 bases, leaving 12 bases between them. The CDR3 spans 14 residues. CDR3 nucleotides: TGTGCCAGCAGGCCCGGAGGGATCTCCTACGAGCAGTACTTC. Its translation: CASRPGGISYEQYF.

The genes are TRBV6-1 and TRBJ1-5, with D possibly matching TRBD1 (6 bases). V was clipped by 2 bases and J by 0 bases, with 14 bases between them. This CDR3 comprises 17 residues. Germline lookup yields CDR1 MNHNS and CDR2 SASEGT. The CDR3 nucleotides read TGTGCCAGCAGTGAACTCAGGGGTAAGGATAGCAATCAGCCCCAGCATTTT. This sequence encodes CASSELRGKDSNQPQHF.

The chain couples TRBV11-2 to TRBJ2-6, with 10 bases aligning to TRBD2. The germline gives CDR1 SGHAT, CDR2 FQNNGV. The CDR3 extends over 18 amino acids. Losses at the gene ends were 3 bases for V and 2 bases for J; bases not matched to a gene: 7. The CDR3 DNA reads as TGTGCCAGCAGCTTTTTAGCGGGAGGCTCGCCTGGGGCCAACGTCCTGACTTTC. Translating it yields CASSFLAGGSPGANVLTF.